This TCR beta chain was sequenced during a study of cytomegalovirus exposure and HLA in healthy donors. The wider study: A subsequent analysis reported that the 120 validation repertoires were produced on the same platform that had also been used for the roughly 700 first-cohort repertoires.

The donors belonged to the roughly 130-subject validation cohort, separate from the roughly 700-subject first cohort. TCRdb keeps only in-frame clones here, not all; method: immunoSEQ multiplex PCR. The table shows about 160,000 clones, with nearly 90% occurring only once. Findings and caveats of the study: The classifier was said to identify cytomegalovirus status with high specificity and sensitivity.

As regards this clone: Its antigen is unknown.

Losses at the gene ends were 5 bases for V and 4 bases for J; bases not matched to a gene: 3. This CDR3 has 13 residues. CDR1 LNHDA and CDR2 SQIVND come from the germline V gene (reference sequence). This sequence was found in a young woman in good health and CMV-seropositive. The chain has TRBV19 and TRBJ1-2; 8 bases are shared with TRBD1. The sequencing input was PBMCs. The CDR3 DNA follows: TGTGCCAGTAGTTTTGGACAGGGCTATGGCTACACCTTC. It codes for CASSFGQGYGYTF.